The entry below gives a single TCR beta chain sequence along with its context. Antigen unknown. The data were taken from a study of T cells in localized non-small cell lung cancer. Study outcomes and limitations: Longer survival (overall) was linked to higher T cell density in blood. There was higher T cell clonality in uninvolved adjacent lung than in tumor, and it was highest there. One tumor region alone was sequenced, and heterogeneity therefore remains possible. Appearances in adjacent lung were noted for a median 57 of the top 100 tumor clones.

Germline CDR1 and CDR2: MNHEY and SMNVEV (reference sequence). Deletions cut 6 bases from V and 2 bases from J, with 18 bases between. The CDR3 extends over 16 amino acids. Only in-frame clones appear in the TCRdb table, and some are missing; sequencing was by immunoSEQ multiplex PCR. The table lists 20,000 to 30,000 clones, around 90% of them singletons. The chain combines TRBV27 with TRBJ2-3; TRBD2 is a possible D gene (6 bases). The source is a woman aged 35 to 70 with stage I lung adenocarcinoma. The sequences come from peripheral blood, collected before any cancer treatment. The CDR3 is CASRTTQGLFTDTQYF. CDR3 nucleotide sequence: TGTGCCAGCAGGACTACCCAGGGACTGTTCACAGATACGCAGTATTTT.